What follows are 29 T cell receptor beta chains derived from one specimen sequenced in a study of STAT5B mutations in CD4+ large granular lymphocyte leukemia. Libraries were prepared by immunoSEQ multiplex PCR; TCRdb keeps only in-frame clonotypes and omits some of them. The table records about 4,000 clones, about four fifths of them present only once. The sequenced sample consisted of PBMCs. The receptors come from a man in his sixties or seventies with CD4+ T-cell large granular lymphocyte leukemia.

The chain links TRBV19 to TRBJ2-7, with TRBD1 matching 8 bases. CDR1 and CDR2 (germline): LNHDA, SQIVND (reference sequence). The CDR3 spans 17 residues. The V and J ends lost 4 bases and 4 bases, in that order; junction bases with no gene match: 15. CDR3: CASSTPTVGQAIYEQYF. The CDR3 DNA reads TGTGCCAGTAGTACCCCAACTGTGGGACAGGCGATTTACGAGCAGTACTTC.

For the CDR3, the DNA is TGTGCCAGCAGTCCCCCGGACAGGGGAAGAGTGGGTCCAGGTCAGCCCCAGCATTTT. Amino acids: CASSPPDRGRVGPGQPQHF. The rearrangement uses TRBV28 and TRBJ1-5; 9 positions agree with TRBD1. The V segment lost 5 bases and the J segment 6 bases; nucleotides outside the gene matches: 20. The germline V gene encodes CDR1 MDHEN and CDR2 SYDVKM. This CDR3 is 19 amino acids long. Supplemented by reference TRBV28 and TRBJ1-5, the full variable domain reads DVKVTQSSRYLVKRTGEKVFLECVQDMDHENMFWYRQDPGLGLRLIYFSYDVKMKEKGDIPEGYSVSREKKERFSLILESASTNQTSMYLCASSPPDRGRVGPGQPQHFGDGTRLSIL.

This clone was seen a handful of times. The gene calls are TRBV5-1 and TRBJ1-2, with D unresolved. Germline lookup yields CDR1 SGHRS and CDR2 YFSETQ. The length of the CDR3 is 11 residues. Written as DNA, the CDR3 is TGCGTCCCACTGAGGAACTATGGCTACACCTTC. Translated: CVPLRNYGYTF.

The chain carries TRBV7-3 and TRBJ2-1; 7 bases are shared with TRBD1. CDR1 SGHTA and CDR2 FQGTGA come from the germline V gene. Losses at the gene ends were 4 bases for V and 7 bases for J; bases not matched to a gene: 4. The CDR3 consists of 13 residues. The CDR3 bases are TGTGCCAGCAGCTCGACAGGGATAAATGAGCAGTTCTTC. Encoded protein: CASSSTGINEQFF. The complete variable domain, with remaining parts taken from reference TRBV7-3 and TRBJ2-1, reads GAGVSQTPSNKVTEKGKYVELRCDPISGHTALYWYRQSLGQGPEFLIYFQGTGAADDSGLPNDRFFAVRPEGSVSTLKIQRTERGDSAVYLCASSSTGINEQFFGPGTRLTVL.

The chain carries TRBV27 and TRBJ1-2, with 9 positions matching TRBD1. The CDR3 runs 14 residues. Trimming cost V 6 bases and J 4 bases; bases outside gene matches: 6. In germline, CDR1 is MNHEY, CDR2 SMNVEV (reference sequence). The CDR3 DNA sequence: TGTGCCAGCAGCAGCGGGACAGGGAGCTATGGCTACACCTTC. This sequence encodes CASSSGTGSYGYTF.

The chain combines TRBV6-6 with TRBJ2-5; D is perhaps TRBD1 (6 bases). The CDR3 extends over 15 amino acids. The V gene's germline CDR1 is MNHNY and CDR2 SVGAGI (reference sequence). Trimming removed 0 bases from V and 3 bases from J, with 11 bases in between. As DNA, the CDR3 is TGTGCCAGCAGTTACTCGCATTCAGGGGAAGAGACCCAGTACTTC. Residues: CASSYSHSGEETQYF.

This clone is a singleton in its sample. CDR3 sequence: CASSKRQGNSGNTIYF. The CDR3 DNA sequence: TGTGCCAGTAGTAAACGACAGGGCAACTCTGGAAACACCATATATTTT. This chain connects TRBV19 to TRBJ1-3; 7 nucleotides line up with TRBD1. This CDR3 is 16 amino acids long. The germline gives CDR1 LNHDA, CDR2 SQIVND (reference sequence). V trimming: 4 bases; J trimming: 0 bases; junction bases outside the gene matches: 6. Supplemented by reference TRBV19 and TRBJ1-3, the full variable domain reads DGGITQSPKYLFRKEGQNVTLSCEQNLNHDAMYWYRQDPGQGLRLIYYSQIVNDFQKGDIAEGYSVSREKKESFPLTVTSAQKNPTAFYLCASSKRQGNSGNTIYFGEGSWLTVV.

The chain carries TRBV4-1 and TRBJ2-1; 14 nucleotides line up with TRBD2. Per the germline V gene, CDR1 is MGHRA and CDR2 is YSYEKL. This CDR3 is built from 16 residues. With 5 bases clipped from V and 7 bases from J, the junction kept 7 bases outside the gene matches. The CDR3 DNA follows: TGCGCCAGCAGCTCCCGGACTAGCGGGGGGACAAATGAGCAGTTCTTC. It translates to CASSSRTSGGTNEQFF.

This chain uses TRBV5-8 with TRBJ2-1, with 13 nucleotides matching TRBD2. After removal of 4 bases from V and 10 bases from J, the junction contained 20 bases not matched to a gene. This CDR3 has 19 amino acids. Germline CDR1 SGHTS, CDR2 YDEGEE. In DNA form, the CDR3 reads TGTGCCAGCAGCCGTCGGACTAGCGGGAGTAGGTCCCTAGATTTGGAGCAGTTCTTC. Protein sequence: CASSRRTSGSRSLDLEQFF.

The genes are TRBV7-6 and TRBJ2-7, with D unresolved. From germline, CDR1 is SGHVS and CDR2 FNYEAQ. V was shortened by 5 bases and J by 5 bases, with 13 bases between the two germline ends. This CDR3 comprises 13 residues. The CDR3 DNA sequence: TGTGCCAGCAGCCACCGAGCCGCCCACGAGCAGTACTTC. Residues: CASSHRAAHEQYF.

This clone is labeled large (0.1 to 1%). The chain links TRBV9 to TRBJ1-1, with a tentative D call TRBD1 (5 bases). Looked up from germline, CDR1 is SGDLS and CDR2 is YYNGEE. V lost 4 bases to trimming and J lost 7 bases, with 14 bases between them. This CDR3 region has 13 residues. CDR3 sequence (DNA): TGTGCCAGCAGCCTGGGGCAGGTGGATGAAGCTTTCTTT. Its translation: CASSLGQVDEAFF.

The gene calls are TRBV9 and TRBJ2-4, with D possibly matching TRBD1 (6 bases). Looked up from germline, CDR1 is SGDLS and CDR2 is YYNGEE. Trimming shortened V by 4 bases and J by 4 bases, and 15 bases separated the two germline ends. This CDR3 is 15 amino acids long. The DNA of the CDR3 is TGTGCCAGCAGCCCTACGACGACAGGAAAAAACATTCAGTACTTC. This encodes CASSPTTTGKNIQYF.

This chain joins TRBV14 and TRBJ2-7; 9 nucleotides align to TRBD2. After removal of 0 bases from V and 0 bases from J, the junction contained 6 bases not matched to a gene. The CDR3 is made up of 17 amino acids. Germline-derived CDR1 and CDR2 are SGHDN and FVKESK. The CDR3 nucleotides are TGTGCCAGCAGCCAAGATTTCGGTAGCGGGAGCTCCTACGAGCAGTACTTC. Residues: CASSQDFGSGSSYEQYF.

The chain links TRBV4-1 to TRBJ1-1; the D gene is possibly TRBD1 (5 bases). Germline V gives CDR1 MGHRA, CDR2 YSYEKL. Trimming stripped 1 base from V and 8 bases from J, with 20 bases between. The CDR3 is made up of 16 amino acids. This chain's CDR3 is CASSQVREGATYEAFF. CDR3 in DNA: TGCGCCAGCAGCCAAGTTCGGGAAGGGGCCACCTACGAAGCTTTCTTT.

DNA of the CDR3: TGTGCCAGCAGCTTAGGTGGGTTCCAGACCCAGTACTTC. Amino acid sequence: CASSLGGFQTQYF. This rearrangement joins TRBV7-8 to TRBJ2-5, with D hard to call. Germline CDR1 is SGHVS and CDR2 is FQNEAQ. With 1 base removed from V and 6 bases from J, the gap between germline ends came to 9 bases. This CDR3 has 13 residues.

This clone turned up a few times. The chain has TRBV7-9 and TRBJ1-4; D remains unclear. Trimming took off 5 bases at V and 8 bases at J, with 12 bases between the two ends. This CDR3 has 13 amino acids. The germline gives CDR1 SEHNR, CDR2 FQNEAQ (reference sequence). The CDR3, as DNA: TGTGCCAGCAGCCCGGGTCAGAGGGAAAAACTGTTTTTT. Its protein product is CASSPGQREKLFF.

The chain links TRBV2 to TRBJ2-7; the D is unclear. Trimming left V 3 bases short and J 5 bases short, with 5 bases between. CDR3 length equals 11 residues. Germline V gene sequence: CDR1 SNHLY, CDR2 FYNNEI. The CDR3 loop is CASSDLNEQYF. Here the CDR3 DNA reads TGTGCCAGCAGTGATCTCAACGAGCAGTACTTC.

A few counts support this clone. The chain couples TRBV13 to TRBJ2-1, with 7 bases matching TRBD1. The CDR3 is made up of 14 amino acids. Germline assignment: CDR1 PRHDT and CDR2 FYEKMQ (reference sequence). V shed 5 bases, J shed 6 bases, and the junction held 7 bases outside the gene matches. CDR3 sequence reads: CASSGTRDSNEQFF. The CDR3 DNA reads TGTGCCAGCAGCGGTACCCGGGACAGCAATGAGCAGTTCTTC.

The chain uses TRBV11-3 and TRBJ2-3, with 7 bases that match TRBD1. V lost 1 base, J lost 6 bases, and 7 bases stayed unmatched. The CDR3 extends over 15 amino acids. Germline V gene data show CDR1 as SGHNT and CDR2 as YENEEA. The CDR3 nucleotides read TGTGCCAGCAGCTTAGGAGGGACAGCTTCGGATACGCAGTATTTT. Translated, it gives CASSLGGTASDTQYF.

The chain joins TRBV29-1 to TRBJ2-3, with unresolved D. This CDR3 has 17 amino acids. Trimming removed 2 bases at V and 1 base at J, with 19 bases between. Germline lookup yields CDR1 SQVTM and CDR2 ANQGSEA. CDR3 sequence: CSVEQTFGKRGTDTQYF. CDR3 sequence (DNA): TGCAGCGTTGAACAGACTTTTGGGAAGCGAGGCACAGATACGCAGTATTTT.

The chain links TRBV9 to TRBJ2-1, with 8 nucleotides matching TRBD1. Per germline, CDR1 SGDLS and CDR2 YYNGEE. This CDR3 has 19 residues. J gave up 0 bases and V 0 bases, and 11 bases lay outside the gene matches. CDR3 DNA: TGTGCCAGCAGCGTAGACCCCTCATTCAGGGGGCACTCCTACAATGAGCAGTTCTTC. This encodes CASSVDPSFRGHSYNEQFF.

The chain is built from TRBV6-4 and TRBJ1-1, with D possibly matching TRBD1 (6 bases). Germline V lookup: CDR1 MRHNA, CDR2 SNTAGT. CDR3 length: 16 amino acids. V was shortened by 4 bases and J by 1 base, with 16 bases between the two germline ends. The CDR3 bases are TGTGCCAGCAGTGTAACAGGGTTAAGTCGGAACACTGAAGCTTTCTTT. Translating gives CASSVTGLSRNTEAFF.

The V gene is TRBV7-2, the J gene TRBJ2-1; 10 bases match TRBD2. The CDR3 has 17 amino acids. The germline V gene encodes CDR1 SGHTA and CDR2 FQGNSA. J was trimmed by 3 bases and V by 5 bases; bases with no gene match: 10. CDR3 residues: CASSPGLAALFYNEQFF. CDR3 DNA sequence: TGTGCCAGCAGCCCAGGACTAGCGGCGTTATTCTACAATGAGCAGTTCTTC. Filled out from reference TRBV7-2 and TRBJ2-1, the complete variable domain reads GAGVSQSPSNKVTEKGKDVELRCDPISGHTALYWYRQSLGQGLEFLIYFQGNSAPDKSGLPSDRFSAERTGGSVSTLTIQRTQQEDSAVYLCASSPGLAALFYNEQFFGPGTRLTVL.

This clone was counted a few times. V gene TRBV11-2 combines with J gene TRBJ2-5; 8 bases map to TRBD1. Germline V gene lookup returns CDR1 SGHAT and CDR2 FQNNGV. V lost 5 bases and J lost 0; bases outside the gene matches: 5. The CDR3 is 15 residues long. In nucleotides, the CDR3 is TGTGCCAGCAGCATTAGGACAGGGTACCAAGAGACCCAGTACTTC. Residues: CASSIRTGYQETQYF.

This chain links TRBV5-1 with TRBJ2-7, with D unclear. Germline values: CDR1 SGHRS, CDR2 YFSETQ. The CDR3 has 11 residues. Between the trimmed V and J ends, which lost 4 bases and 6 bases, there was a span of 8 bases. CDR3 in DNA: TGCGCCAGCAGCCCCGGAACCGAGCAGTACTTC. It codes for CASSPGTEQYF.

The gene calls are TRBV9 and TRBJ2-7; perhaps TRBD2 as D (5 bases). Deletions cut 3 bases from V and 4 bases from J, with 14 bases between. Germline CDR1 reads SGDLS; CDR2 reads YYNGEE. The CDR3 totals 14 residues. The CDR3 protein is CASSATGLSYEQYF. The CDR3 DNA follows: TGTGCCAGCAGCGCGACGGGGTTGAGTTACGAGCAGTACTTC.

The CDR3 DNA reads TGTGCCAGCAGTCCGGGACTACCTCTCGCCTACGAGCAGTACTTC. This sequence encodes CASSPGLPLAYEQYF. The chain recombines TRBV27 with TRBJ2-7; 7 bases align to TRBD2. This CDR3 spans 15 amino acids. Trimming removed 5 bases from V and 2 bases from J; junction bases left unmatched: 9. Germline loops: CDR1 MNHEY, CDR2 SMNVEV (reference sequence).

CDR3 nucleotides: TGTGCCAGCAGCGTAGTTCCGGGTACTAATGAAAAACTGTTTTTT. This sequence encodes CASSVVPGTNEKLFF. This sequence joins TRBV9 and TRBJ1-4; D is unclear. The CDR3 consists of 15 residues. Germline V gives CDR1 SGDLS, CDR2 YYNGEE. V was shortened by 0 bases and J by 2 bases, with 8 bases between the two germline ends.

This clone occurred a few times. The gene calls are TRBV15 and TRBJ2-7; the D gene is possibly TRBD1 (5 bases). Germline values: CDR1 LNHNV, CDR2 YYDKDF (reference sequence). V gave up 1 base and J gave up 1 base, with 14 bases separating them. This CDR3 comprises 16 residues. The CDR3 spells CATSRAKNRQSYEQYF. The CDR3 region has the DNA TGTGCCACCAGCAGAGCCAAAAACCGACAGTCCTACGAGCAGTACTTC.